Included here is one T cell receptor (beta chain) sequence, with context. The CDR3 loop spans 15 amino acids. V lost 4 bases to trimming and J lost 5 bases; unmatched junction nucleotides: 9. The germline V gene has CDR1 SGHRS and CDR2 YFSETQ. Clinical history as reported by participants underpinned cohort assignment. These data originate in a study of blood T cell repertoires in COVID-19. Study as a whole: Some COVID-19 samples were acute and others convalescent; all came from the United States, Italy and Spain.

In the study's own analysis: Using reference gene primer amplification, nucleated cell counts were estimated. The data were produced by immunoSEQ multiplex PCR, yet TCRdb's version contains in-frame clones alone and is incomplete. The V and J calls and the clone size are those of that table, but D and trimming were determined from the DNA. The sample lists about 240,000 clones; about 90% were seen once. This clonotype originated in a woman aged 40 to 49 with acute COVID-19. Sequencing used PBMCs or T cells enriched from blood (not recorded which). The rearrangement joins TRBV5-1 to TRBJ2-5; 9 bases are a match to TRBD1. CDR3 nucleotides: TGCGCCAGCAGCAGAATGACAGGGGGTGCGGAGACCCAGTACTTC. It yields the protein CASSRMTGGAETQYF.